Listed here is a single T cell receptor (beta chain). The data are from a study of blood T cells in healthy people across ages. CDR3 length: 16 residues. Trimming removed 6 bases from V and 0 bases from J; junction bases left unmatched: 8. Germline CDR1 SGHTA, CDR2 FQGNSA. The use of a sample-barcoded 5' primer and a J-beta primer mix characterized a second PCR of about 6 to 12 cycles. TCRdb itself ran the 5' RACE reads through MiXCR, one entry per CDR3 protein. The data show roughly 1,800,000 distinct CDR3 sequences, with 49% seen just once and 2% to 2.5% held by the top ten. The sample was blood. The clonotype originates from a middle-aged woman in good health. The chain links TRBV7-2 to TRBJ2-7, with 10 bases aligning to TRBD1. The CDR3 spells CASRRTGGFNSYEQYF. As DNA, the CDR3 is TGTGCCAGCAGAAGGACAGGGGGTTTTAACTCCTACGAGCAGTACTTC.